This entry lists 22 T cell receptor beta chains sequenced from one sample in a study of early T cells in non-severe SARS-CoV-2 infection. TCRdb independently ran MiXCR on the 5' RACE reads; one entry per CDR3 protein. The sample holds about 32,000 distinct CDR3 sequences, 9% seen once. Sequencing used whole blood. The receptors were sampled from an adult who was a healthcare worker with PCR-confirmed SARS-CoV-2 infection or an uninfected control (not recorded which).

This clonotype was counted a few times. This chain connects TRBV2 to TRBJ1-1; D may be TRBD1 (6 bases). CDR1 is SNHLY, CDR2 FYNNEI, per germline. Trimming shortened V by 1 base and J by 4 bases, and 7 bases separated the two germline ends. This CDR3 has 13 residues. CDR3 loop: CASSEEGGTEAFF. The CDR3 DNA reads as TGTGCCAGCAGTGAAGAAGGGGGCACTGAAGCTTTCTTT.

This clonotype was detected many times. The chain is built from TRBV21-1 and TRBJ1-2; TRBD1 is the table's D call and was not checked against the DNA. TRBV21-1 is an annotated pseudogene. The length of the CDR3 is 15 residues. The CDR3 nucleotides are TGTGCCAGCAGCCCCCCGACAGGGGCTAACTATGGCTACACCTTC. It encodes CASSPPTGANYGYTF.

This clonotype was counted ten times or more. The chain joins TRBV6-2 or TRBV6-3 to TRBJ2-2; the D is unclear. V shed 6 bases and J shed 9 bases, with 8 bases lying between them. The CDR3 runs to 11 residues. The germline gives CDR1 MNHEY, CDR2 SVGEGT. CDR3 region: CASSLTRELFF. In DNA form, the CDR3 reads TGTGCCAGCAGCCTTACTAGGGAGCTGTTTTTT.

The chain carries TRBV5-4 and TRBJ1-6, with 8 positions matching TRBD1. CDR3 length: 17 amino acids. Losses at the gene ends were 1 base for V and 6 bases for J; bases not matched to a gene: 9. CDR1 and CDR2 from the germline V gene are SGHNT and YYREEE (reference sequence). The CDR3 reads CASSLTQGALGNSPLHF. The CDR3 DNA is TGTGCCAGCAGCTTGACCCAGGGGGCACTGGGTAATTCACCCCTCCACTTT.

This clonotype has more than one count but fewer than ten. The gene calls are TRBV7-8 and TRBJ1-3, with 7 nucleotides matching TRBD1. CDR1 is SGHVS, CDR2 FQNEAQ, per germline. The CDR3 sequence is 14 residues long. V was clipped by 5 bases and J by 0 bases; unmatched bases: 1. For the CDR3, the DNA is TGTGCCAGCAGCCACAGGGGCTCTGGAAACACCATATATTTT. This translates into CASSHRGSGNTIYF.

This clonotype showed up many times. The genes are TRBV29-1 and TRBJ1-1, with D perhaps TRBD1 (5 bases). CDR1 and CDR2 (germline): SQVTM, ANQGSEA. This CDR3 has 10 amino acids. The germline V and J ends were trimmed by 3 bases and 12 bases, with 11 bases remaining between them. CDR3 amino acids: CSVDWGIPFF. In DNA form, the CDR3 reads TGCAGCGTTGATTGGGGGATTCCTTTCTTT.

This clonotype came up many times. V usage is TRBV30 and J usage is TRBJ1-1, with D unclear. The V gene lost 2 bases and the J gene lost 5 bases, with 12 bases spanning the gap. Germline lookup yields CDR1 GTSNPN and CDR2 SVGIG (reference sequence). The CDR3 sequence is 13 residues long. CDR3 protein: CAWSPPGWTEAFF. The CDR3 DNA is TGTGCCTGGAGTCCGCCAGGATGGACTGAAGCTTTCTTT.

At least ten counts were recorded for this clonotype. V and J are TRBV9 and TRBJ1-6; weak D call: TRBD1 (5 bases). CDR3 length: 18 residues. Trimming left V 5 bases short and J 7 bases short, with 25 bases between. Germline V gene sequence: CDR1 SGDLS, CDR2 YYNGEE. This CDR3 reads CASSRMAGDLQRNSPLHF. The CDR3, as DNA: TGTGCCAGCAGTAGGATGGCGGGGGACCTCCAGCGGAATTCACCCCTCCACTTT.

This clonotype was recorded many times. CDR3 bases: TGTGCCAGCTACTCCGGGACTAGCTCCTACAATGAGCAGTTCTTC. Translating gives CASYSGTSSYNEQFF. The chain uses TRBV6-2 or TRBV6-3 and TRBJ2-1; 8 positions match TRBD2. Losses at the gene ends were 8 bases for V and 0 bases for J; bases not matched to a gene: 6. Germline CDR1 is MNHEY and CDR2 is SVGEGT. CDR3 size: 15 residues.

This sequence joins TRBV18 and TRBJ2-4, with TRBD1 matching over 7 bases. With 4 bases clipped from V and 8 bases from J, the junction kept 5 bases outside the gene matches. Germline V CDR1 and CDR2: KGHSH, LQKENI. This CDR3 contains 13 residues. CDR3: CASSHDRVHIQYF. In DNA form, the CDR3 reads TGTGCCAGCTCACACGACAGGGTTCACATTCAGTACTTC.

The sample holds many counts of this clonotype. The chain links TRBV12-3 or TRBV12-4 to TRBJ2-1, with 9 bases fitting TRBD1. The CDR3 has 15 residues. Trimming took 7 bases from V and 2 from J; bases not matched to a gene: 6. DNA for the CDR3: TGTGCCAGCACCCCCGGGACAGGGCCCTACAATGAGCAGTTCTTC. Its translation: CASTPGTGPYNEQFF.

A remark on this clonotype: A read error is possible here, since a much larger clone lies one base away. J is TRBJ2-3 and V is TRBV20-1; the match to TRBD2 covers 7 bases. CDR1 and CDR2 from the germline V gene are DFQATT and SNEGSKA (reference sequence). This CDR3 spans 14 amino acids. CDR3 bases: TGCAGTGCTAGTTTAGCGACTAGCACAGATAAGCAGTATTTT. Its protein product is CSASLATSTDKQYF.

On this clonotype: Being one base from a much bigger clone, this may be a read error. The chain has TRBV10-3 and TRBJ2-3; D is undetermined. Germline lookup yields CDR1 ENHRY and CDR2 SYGVKD. The CDR3 has 16 residues. In DNA form, the CDR3 reads TGTGCCATCTGTGAGTATACAGCTCAGGCAGCAGATACGCAGTATTTT. Translating gives CAICEYTAQAADTQYF.

This clonotype was detected many times. The chain combines TRBV4-3 with TRBJ1-1; D is undetermined. CDR3 length: 13 residues. V was pared by 0 bases and J by 11 bases, with 13 bases between. The germline CDR1 and CDR2 sequences are LGHNA and YSLEER. The CDR3 protein is CASSQEVRVSAFF. The CDR3 DNA is TGCGCCAGCAGCCAAGAAGTGCGGGTGAGTGCTTTCTTT.

The table lists this clonotype with many counts. V gene TRBV2 combines with J gene TRBJ2-3; TRBD2 agrees at 10 bases. The germline gives CDR1 SNHLY, CDR2 FYNNEI. The ends lost 10 bases at V and 10 bases at J; junction bases unmatched: 26. The CDR3 is made up of 18 amino acids. The CDR3, as DNA: TGTGCCATCCCCCCGGCAATTGATGGGACTAGCGCACCTGGGGCGCAGTATTTT. Amino acid sequence: CAIPPAIDGTSAPGAQYF.

This clonotype showed up many times. The chain couples TRBV25-1 to TRBJ1-1; 7 bases are shared with TRBD1. V dropped 4 bases and J dropped 11; count of bases not matched to a gene: 4. This CDR3 region has 11 residues. Germline V gene sequence: CDR1 MGHDK, CDR2 SYGVNS. Here the CDR3 reads CASSGQGGAFF. Written as DNA, the CDR3 is TGTGCCAGCAGTGGACAGGGCGGGGCTTTCTTT.

About this clonotype itself: At one end, the junction sequence differs from germline, possibly due to a read error. This chain links TRBV5-6 with TRBJ2-3; tentatively, D is TRBD1 (5 bases). The CDR3 sequence is 17 residues long. Germline CDR1 and CDR2: SGHDT and YYEEEE. The CDR3 DNA follows: TGTGCCAGCAGTTCTCTCCTACCCGGACGAATCACAGGTACGCAGTATTTT. This gives the protein CASSSLLPGRITGTQYF.

In this sample, this clonotype turned up many times. The chain is built from TRBV7-2 and TRBJ2-1, with 12 bases fitting TRBD2. V lost 4 bases, J lost 5 bases, and 3 bases stayed unmatched. The length of the CDR3 is 15 residues. Germline CDR1 is SGHTA and CDR2 is FQGNSA. The DNA for the CDR3 is TGTGCCAGCAGCTCCGGACTAGCGGGGAACAATGAGCAGTTCTTC. The encoded protein is CASSSGLAGNNEQFF.

The chain combines TRBV4-3 with TRBJ1-6, with D maybe TRBD1 (6 bases). V was shortened by 4 bases and J by 8 bases, with 9 bases between the two germline ends. The CDR3 covers 13 residues. Germline CDR1 reads LGHNA; CDR2 reads YSLEER. As DNA, the CDR3 is TGCGCCAGCAGCCTAGGACAGCATTCACCCCTCCACTTT. This translates into CASSLGQHSPLHF.

The J gene is TRBJ1-5, the V gene TRBV7-9; D possibly corresponds to TRBD1 (5 bases). The ends were cut back, 5 bases at V and 5 bases at J, with 16 bases in the middle. Germline V gives CDR1 SEHNR, CDR2 FQNEAQ (reference sequence). The CDR3 contains 15 residues. The CDR3 DNA sequence: TGTGCCAGCAGCCCAGGGACTCGTGGAGATCAGCCCCAGCATTTT. Residues: CASSPGTRGDQPQHF.

This clonotype was recorded many times. The V call is TRBV7-3, the J call TRBJ1-1; 8 bases align to TRBD1. The CDR3 extends over 15 amino acids. J lost 1 base, V lost 2 bases, and 3 bases had no gene match. The germline V gene encodes CDR1 SGHTA and CDR2 FQGTGA. CDR3 loop: CASSLGDRRNTEAFF. The CDR3 DNA is TGTGCCAGCAGCTTAGGGGACAGGAGGAACACTGAAGCTTTCTTT. Variable domain in full (rest from reference TRBV7-3 and TRBJ1-1): GAGVSQTPSNKVTEKGKYVELRCDPISGHTALYWYRQSLGQGPEFLIYFQGTGAADDSGLPNDRFFAVRPEGSVSTLKIQRTERGDSAVYLCASSLGDRRNTEAFFGQGTRLTVV.

This clonotype has a count of ten or more. The rearrangement uses TRBV24-1 and TRBJ2-3; 8 nucleotides match TRBD1. J lost 1 base, V lost 3 bases, and 5 bases had no gene match. Germline V CDR1 and CDR2: KGHDR, SFDVKD. The CDR3 loop spans 16 amino acids. This CDR3 reads CATSDPGQAGTDTQYF. DNA for the CDR3: TGTGCCACCAGTGATCCGGGACAGGCAGGCACAGATACGCAGTATTTT.